What follows are 15 T cell receptor beta chains derived from one specimen sequenced in a study of OX40 agonist ivuxolimab in advanced cancers. This table comes from immunoSEQ multiplex PCR, and its TCRdb copy is limited to in-frame clones, with some not included. The sample includes 25,000 to 30,000 clones, around nine tenths of them seen just once. This sample comprised CD4+ or CD8+ T cells sorted from blood, obtained in a trial of the OX40 agonist ivuxolimab. All receptors derive from an adult with an advanced solid tumor such as melanoma, head and neck, liver or kidney cancer.

The chain links TRBV7-8 to TRBJ2-7, with 16 bases identical to TRBD2. V trimming: 6 bases; J trimming: 1 base; junction bases outside the gene matches: 0. In germline, CDR1 is SGHVS, CDR2 FQNEAQ. This CDR3 is 15 amino acids long. The CDR3 DNA is TGTGCCAGCAGGGGACTAGCGGGAGGGTCCTACGAGCAGTACTTC. This translates into CASRGLAGGSYEQYF.

This sequence joins TRBV29-1 and TRBJ2-1; 10 bases fit TRBD2. CDR3 length: 13 residues. Per germline, CDR1 SQVTM and CDR2 ANQGSEA. Trimming cost V 5 bases and J 7 bases; bases outside gene matches: 5. CDR3 bases: TGCAGCGTTCAACTAGCGGGAAAAAATGAGCAGTTCTTC. The encoded protein is CSVQLAGKNEQFF.

There are a few counts of this clone. The same CDR3 also results from other DNA sequences found in this sample. The chain recombines TRBV6-5 with TRBJ2-2, with no clear D. Germline CDR1 and CDR2: MNHEY and SVGAGI. The length of the CDR3 is 13 residues. Trimming pared 8 bases from V and 1 base from J, leaving 8 bases between. The CDR3, as DNA: TGTGCCAGCCGGGCTGGGAACACCGGGGAGCTGTTTTTT. The encoded protein is CASRAGNTGELFF.

This chain links TRBV13 with TRBJ2-5; maybe TRBD1 (5 bases). With 3 bases removed from V and 5 bases from J, the gap between germline ends came to 16 bases. This CDR3 is built from 15 residues. CDR1 is PRHDT and CDR2 is FYEKMQ in the germline V gene (reference sequence). The CDR3 DNA follows: TGTGCCAGCAGCTTCCCCGGAATCAAGGGGGAGACCCAGTACTTC. This translates into CASSFPGIKGETQYF.

The chain carries TRBV7-9 and TRBJ2-2, with D perhaps matching TRBD1 or TRBD2 (5 bases each). Trimming took 3 bases from V and 3 from J, leaving 14 bases between them. The CDR3 is 16 amino acids. Germline CDR1 SEHNR, CDR2 FQNEAQ (reference sequence). CDR3 protein: CASSFEGFGYTGELFF. DNA of the CDR3: TGTGCCAGCAGCTTCGAGGGGTTCGGTTACACCGGGGAGCTGTTTTTT. The full variable domain, its missing parts supplied by reference TRBV7-9 and TRBJ2-2, is DTGVSQNPRHKITKRGQNVTFRCDPISEHNRLYWYRQTLGQGPEFLTYFQNEAQLEKSRLLSDRFSAERPKGSFSTLEIQRTEQGDSAMYLCASSFEGFGYTGELFFGEGSRLTVL.

CDR3 sequence (DNA): TGTGCCAGCAGTTACTCGGTAGGGAGTGAAGCTTTCTTT. Its protein is CASSYSVGSEAFF. This chain joins TRBV6-5 and TRBJ1-1; D unresolved. The ends were cut back, 0 bases at V and 7 bases at J, with 9 bases in the middle. This CDR3 is built from 13 residues. CDR1 is MNHEY and CDR2 is SVGAGI in the germline V gene.

The rearrangement joins TRBV27 to TRBJ1-1; a possible D gene is TRBD1 (5 bases). CDR1 is MNHEY, CDR2 SMNVEV, per germline (reference sequence). The CDR3 spans 14 residues. Trimming shortened V by 6 bases and J by 6 bases, and 17 bases separated the two germline ends. Here the CDR3 reads CASSPGAPGAEAFF. Written as DNA, the CDR3 is TGTGCCAGCAGCCCCGGGGCCCCGGGGGCTGAAGCTTTCTTT.

The V and J genes are TRBV10-3 and TRBJ2-3; D ambiguous. The CDR3 consists of 13 residues. Trimming took 10 bases from V and 2 from J, leaving 13 bases between them. The germline V gene has CDR1 ENHRY and CDR2 SYGVKD. Here the CDR3 DNA reads TGTGCCACCCGCTCGATACTCACAGATACGCAGTATTTT. Translation: CATRSILTDTQYF.

This clone is medium-sized (0.01 to 0.1%) by share. The rearrangement uses TRBV15 and TRBJ1-1; D gene ambiguous. The CDR3 is 17 residues long. Germline-derived CDR1 and CDR2 are LNHNV and YYDKDF (reference sequence). With 0 bases removed from V and 3 bases from J, the gap between germline ends came to 17 bases. The CDR3 sequence: CATSRDNPGQWDTEAFF. DNA for the CDR3: TGTGCCACCAGCAGAGATAATCCGGGTCAGTGGGACACTGAAGCTTTCTTT. The full variable domain, its missing parts supplied by reference TRBV15 and TRBJ1-1, is DAMVIQNPRYQVTQFGKPVTLSCSQTLNHNVMYWYQQKSSQAPKLLFHYYDKDFNNEADTPDNFQSRRPNTSFCFLDIRSPGLGDTAMYLCATSRDNPGQWDTEAFFGQGTRLTVV.

The chain links TRBV10-3 to TRBJ2-5; 9 positions match TRBD1. The CDR3 is 12 residues long. With V trimmed by 10 bases and J by 2 bases, 2 bases remained unmatched. CDR1 and CDR2 from the germline V gene are ENHRY and SYGVKD. In DNA form, the CDR3 reads TGTGCCAACGGACAGGGGCAAGAGACCCAGTACTTC. Protein sequence: CANGQGQETQYF.

The chain carries TRBV4-3 and TRBJ2-5; D may be TRBD1 (5 bases). The CDR3 extends over 16 amino acids. The V gene lost 4 bases and the J gene lost 0 bases, with 15 bases spanning the gap. Germline V CDR1 and CDR2: LGHNA, YSLEER. The CDR3, as DNA: TGCGCCAGCAGCCCATTCAGGGCTTGGTACCAAGAGACCCAGTACTTC. Translation: CASSPFRAWYQETQYF.

This clone was seen once. The chain couples TRBV7-9 to TRBJ2-7, with 9 bases fitting TRBD2. The CDR3 is 16 amino acids. Germline CDR1 SEHNR, CDR2 FQNEAQ (reference sequence). V lost 7 bases to trimming and J lost 2 bases; unmatched junction nucleotides: 12. CDR3 nucleotides: TGTGCCAGCAACGACCCGGCTAGCGGGACTCCCTACGAGCAGTACTTC. Protein: CASNDPASGTPYEQYF.

The sample holds a few counts of this clone. This chain links TRBV10-1 with TRBJ1-1; maybe TRBD1 (6 bases). This CDR3 has 15 amino acids. CDR1 WNHNN and CDR2 SYGVQD come from the germline V gene (reference sequence). Between the trimmed V and J ends, which lost 1 base and 6 bases, there was a span of 15 bases. CDR3 sequence (DNA): TGCGCCAGCAGTGAGTGGACAGTCGGTGGGGCTGAAGCTTTCTTT. This sequence encodes CASSEWTVGGAEAFF.

The CDR3 nucleotides read TGCGCCAGCAGCCAAGATCACACTAGCGGGGGCTACGAGCAGTACTTC. Translating gives CASSQDHTSGGYEQYF. This chain uses TRBV4-1 with TRBJ2-7, with 11 bases fitting TRBD2. CDR3 length equals 16 residues. Trimming at V came to 0 bases and at J to 3 bases, leaving 4 bases not matched to a gene. CDR1 and CDR2 from the germline V gene are MGHRA and YSYEKL.

V and J are TRBV6-6 and TRBJ2-3; the D is unclear. V was trimmed by 4 bases and J by 1 base, leaving 6 bases between them. The CDR3 is 13 residues long. Germline-derived CDR1 and CDR2 are MNHNY and SVGAGI (reference sequence). DNA of the CDR3: TGTGCCAGCAGTTCGTGGGGCACAGATACGCAGTATTTT. It codes for CASSSWGTDTQYF.